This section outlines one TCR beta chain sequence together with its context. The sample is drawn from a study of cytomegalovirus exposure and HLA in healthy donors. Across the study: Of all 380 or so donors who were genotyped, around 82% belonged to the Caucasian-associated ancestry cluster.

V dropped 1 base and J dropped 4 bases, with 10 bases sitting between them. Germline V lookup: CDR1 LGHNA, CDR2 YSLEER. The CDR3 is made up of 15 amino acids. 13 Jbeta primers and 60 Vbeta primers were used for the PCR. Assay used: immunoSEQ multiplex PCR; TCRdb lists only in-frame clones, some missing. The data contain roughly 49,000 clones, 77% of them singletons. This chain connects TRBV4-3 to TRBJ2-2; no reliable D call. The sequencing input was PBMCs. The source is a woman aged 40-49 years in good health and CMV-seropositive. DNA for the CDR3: TGCGCCAGCAGCCAAGTCGTTAGAAGCACCGGGGAGCTGTTTTTT. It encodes CASSQVVRSTGELFF.